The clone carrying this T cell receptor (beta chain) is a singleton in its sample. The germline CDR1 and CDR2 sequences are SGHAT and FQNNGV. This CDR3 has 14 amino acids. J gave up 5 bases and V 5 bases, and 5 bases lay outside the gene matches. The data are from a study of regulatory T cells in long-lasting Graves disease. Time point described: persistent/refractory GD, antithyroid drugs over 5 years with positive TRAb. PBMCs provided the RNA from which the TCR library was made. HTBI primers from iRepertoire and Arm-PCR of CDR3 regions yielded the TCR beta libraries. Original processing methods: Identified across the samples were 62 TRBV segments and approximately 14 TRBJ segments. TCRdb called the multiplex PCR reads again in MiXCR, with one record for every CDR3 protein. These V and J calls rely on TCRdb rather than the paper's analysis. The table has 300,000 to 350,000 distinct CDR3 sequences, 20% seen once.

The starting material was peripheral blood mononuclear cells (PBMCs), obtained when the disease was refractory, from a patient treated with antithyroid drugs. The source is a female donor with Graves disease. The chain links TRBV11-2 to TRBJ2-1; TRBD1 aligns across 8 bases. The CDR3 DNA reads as TGTGCCAGCAGCGCCCTGACAGGGGACAATGAGCAGTTCTTC. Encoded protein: CASSALTGDNEQFF.